Sequencing of this TCR beta chain was carried out in a study of blood T cells in healthy people across ages. Healthy Caucasian individuals from Russia aged about 6 to 100 were enrolled as donors. Total RNA amounts of at least 5 micrograms were extracted per sample. Study results and caveats: The diversity estimates, figures obtained from one million T cells, were considered underestimates.

After removal of 11 bases from V and 1 base from J, the junction contained 1 base not matched to a gene. The CDR3 totals 12 residues. Then a second PCR, running about 6 to 12 cycles, was carried out with a sample-barcoded 5' primer and a J-beta primer mix. TCRdb fed the 5' RACE reads into MiXCR, producing one record per CDR3 protein. This table has about 730,000 distinct CDR3 sequences, around 40% appearing once. Worth noting for this clonotype: The antigen is undetermined.

Sample: blood. The TCR sequence derives from a woman aged 55-70 years in good health. The chain recombines TRBV12-3 or TRBV12-4 with TRBJ2-2; TRBD2 aligns across 7 bases. The CDR3 loop is CAWGGNTGELFF. In DNA, the CDR3 is TGTGCCTGGGGGGGGAACACCGGGGAGCTGTTTTTT.